The 24 T cell receptor beta chains below come from one sample, sequenced in a study of T cell responses to AZD1222 COVID-19 vaccine. Only in-frame clones appear in the TCRdb table, and some are missing; sequencing was by immunoSEQ multiplex PCR. The repertoire holds about 140,000 clones, with about 91% as singletons. Sequences were derived from peripheral blood, sampled 28 days after the second AZD1222 dose. Every receptor here comes from an adult who received the AZD1222 COVID-19 vaccine.

This clone was recorded only once. CDR3 region: CASSPRQKGDGYTF. CDR3 coding DNA: TGTGCCAGCAGCCCCCGCCAGAAGGGGGATGGCTACACCTTC. This chain connects TRBV9 to TRBJ1-2, with D possibly TRBD1 on 6 matching bases. V was pared by 4 bases and J by 6 bases, with 16 bases between. In germline, CDR1 is SGDLS, CDR2 YYNGEE. The CDR3 length is 14 residues.

The rearrangement links TRBV13 to TRBJ2-6, with D possibly matching TRBD1 (5 bases). The length of the CDR3 is 18 residues. Looked up from germline, CDR1 is PRHDT and CDR2 is FYEKMQ (reference sequence). V lost 4 bases, J lost 2 bases, and 18 bases lay in between. The CDR3 spells CASSWRMGPMAGANVLTF. The CDR3 DNA reads as TGTGCCAGCAGCTGGCGGATGGGGCCCATGGCTGGGGCCAACGTCCTGACTTTC.

The rearrangement links TRBV2 to TRBJ1-2; TRBD1 matches 7 bases. J lost 9 bases, V lost 6 bases, and 16 bases had no gene match. The CDR3 covers 15 residues. Germline V CDR1 and CDR2: SNHLY, FYNNEI. The CDR3: CASREQGTAPFSYTF. The CDR3 bases are TGTGCCAGCAGAGAACAAGGGACAGCTCCGTTTAGCTACACCTTC.

The rearrangement links TRBV10-2 to TRBJ2-2; weak D call: TRBD2 (6 bases). Germline V CDR1 and CDR2: WSHSY, SAAADI. CDR3 length: 15 amino acids. Trimming cost V 4 bases and J 3 bases, with 12 bases left between them. CDR3 residues: CASSGPGSDTGELFF. CDR3 coding DNA: TGCGCCAGCAGTGGCCCCGGGAGTGACACCGGGGAGCTGTTTTTT.

The chain has TRBV19 and TRBJ1-5; no clear D gene. The V gene's germline CDR1 is LNHDA and CDR2 SQIVND (reference sequence). There are 16 residues in the CDR3. Between the trimmed V and J ends, which lost 1 base and 8 bases, there was a span of 18 bases. CDR3 sequence: CASSIGVGQLDKPQHF. The CDR3 DNA sequence: TGTGCCAGTAGTATAGGGGTAGGGCAGCTAGATAAGCCCCAGCATTTT.

There are a few counts of this clone. The rearrangement uses TRBV27 and TRBJ1-1, with 10 positions matching TRBD1. Germline CDR1 is MNHEY and CDR2 is SMNVEV (reference sequence). The trim removed 4 bases at V and 6 bases at J, leaving 8 bases unmatched. The CDR3 is 15 amino acids. CDR3 residues: CASSSRRDRGAEAFF. Here the CDR3 DNA reads TGTGCCAGCAGTTCTAGGAGGGACAGGGGCGCTGAAGCTTTCTTT.

The chain uses TRBV10-3 and TRBJ2-5; D remains ambiguous. From germline, CDR1 is ENHRY and CDR2 SYGVKD. The CDR3 totals 15 residues. Trimming left V 2 bases short and J 9 bases short, with 19 bases between. The DNA of the CDR3 is TGTGCCATCAGTGAGGGTGAGAGACCTCCGAGAGCCCAGTACTTC. The encoded protein is CAISEGERPPRAQYF.

This rearrangement joins TRBV29-1 to TRBJ2-7, with D uncertain. The CDR3 length is 13 residues. CDR1 and CDR2 from the germline V gene are SQVTM and ANQGSEA. The V and J ends lost 0 bases and 4 bases respectively, with 10 bases between them. In DNA form, the CDR3 reads TGCAGCGTTGAAGATCTAACCGCGTACGAGCAGTACTTC. It encodes CSVEDLTAYEQYF.

This rearrangement joins TRBV7-6 to TRBJ1-1; tentatively, D is TRBD1 (5 bases). CDR3 length: 11 residues. V was cut by 5 bases and J by 11 bases, with 12 bases left in between. CDR1 is SGHVS, CDR2 FNYEAQ, per germline. The CDR3: CASSPRDLAFF. The CDR3 coding sequence is TGTGCCAGCAGCCCCAGGGACTTGGCTTTCTTT.

The rearrangement uses TRBV19 and TRBJ2-7; possible D gene TRBD2, 5 bases. The V end was cut by 3 bases, the J end by 3 bases, with 9 bases between. The CDR3 consists of 13 residues. Looked up from germline, CDR1 is LNHDA and CDR2 is SQIVND (reference sequence). The CDR3: CASSIALDYEQYF. CDR3 in DNA: TGTGCCAGTAGTATCGCACTAGACTACGAGCAGTACTTC.

This clone is a singleton in its sample. The chain carries TRBV7-9 and TRBJ2-7; D remains unclear. The CDR3 sequence is 14 residues long. V gave up 1 base and J gave up 0 bases, with 7 bases separating them. Germline CDR1 SEHNR, CDR2 FQNEAQ (reference sequence). The CDR3 loop reads CASSLETVSYEQYF. For the CDR3, the DNA is TGTGCCAGCAGCTTAGAAACGGTCTCCTACGAGCAGTACTTC.

This chain connects TRBV5-1 to TRBJ2-7; D perhaps matches TRBD2 (5 bases). Germline V gene data show CDR1 as SGHRS and CDR2 as YFSETQ. V lost 1 base, J lost 5 bases, and 13 bases lay in between. The CDR3 totals 14 residues. CDR3 amino acids: CASSLRRAGDEQYF. The CDR3 DNA reads TGCGCCAGCAGCTTGAGGCGGGCCGGGGACGAGCAGTACTTC.

The CDR3 bases are TGTGCCAGCAGTAGGGACAGATCGCAAGAGACCCAGTACTTC. Protein product: CASSRDRSQETQYF. The chain couples TRBV2 to TRBJ2-5; 7 bases align to TRBD1. The germline V gene has CDR1 SNHLY and CDR2 FYNNEI. The CDR3 is 14 amino acids. V was clipped by 5 bases and J by 2 bases; unmatched bases: 5.

The V gene is TRBV25-1, the J gene TRBJ1-2; tentative D call: TRBD1 (5 bases). The germline V gene has CDR1 MGHDK and CDR2 SYGVNS. The V end lost 2 bases, the J end lost 7 bases, and 17 bases lay between the germline ends. This CDR3 has 15 amino acids. The CDR3 coding sequence is TGTGCCAGCAGTGAAATCGCTTCCAGGGTTGGTGGCTACACCTTC. This sequence encodes CASSEIASRVGGYTF.

V usage is TRBV7-9 and J usage is TRBJ2-3, with D perhaps TRBD1 or TRBD2 (5 bases each). V was clipped by 1 base and J by 3 bases, with 11 bases between them. The CDR3 is 15 residues long. Germline V gene lookup returns CDR1 SEHNR and CDR2 FQNEAQ (reference sequence). CDR3 coding DNA: TGTGCCAGCAGCTTAGTATTCGGGGCAACAGATACGCAGTATTTT. Protein: CASSLVFGATDTQYF.

CDR3 DNA sequence: TGTGCCAGTAGTCTACCGCCGAGACAGGGCAAATATAGCAATCAGCCCCAGCATTTT. It specifies CASSLPPRQGKYSNQPQHF. This chain links TRBV19 with TRBJ1-5; 7 nucleotides match TRBD1. Germline CDR1 LNHDA, CDR2 SQIVND (reference sequence). This CDR3 has 19 residues. V lost 5 bases to trimming and J lost 0 bases; unmatched junction nucleotides: 16. Looking up the rest from reference TRBV19 and TRBJ1-5 gives the full variable domain: DGGITQSPKYLFRKEGQNVTLSCEQNLNHDAMYWYRQDPGQGLRLIYYSQIVNDFQKGDIAEGYSVSREKKESFPLTVTSAQKNPTAFYLCASSLPPRQGKYSNQPQHFGDGTRLSIL.

The gene calls are TRBV5-1 and TRBJ1-2; 7 bases align to TRBD1. With V trimmed by 1 base and J by 4 bases, 10 bases remained unmatched. Germline loops: CDR1 SGHRS, CDR2 YFSETQ. This CDR3 is built from 16 residues. This CDR3 reads CASSLIETGNAYGYTF. The CDR3 bases are TGCGCCAGCAGCTTGATAGAGACAGGGAATGCCTATGGCTACACCTTC.

The CDR3 reads CASSEGGTAYGYTF. DNA of the CDR3: TGTGCCAGCAGTGAAGGGGGCACTGCTTATGGCTACACCTTC. V and J are TRBV6-1 and TRBJ1-2; maybe TRBD1 (5 bases). The CDR3 is 14 amino acids. The V and J ends lost 1 base and 5 bases respectively, with 11 bases between them. Germline assignment: CDR1 MNHNS and CDR2 SASEGT.

The chain employs TRBV5-6 and TRBJ2-6; D remains ambiguous. V was shortened by 0 bases and J by 0 bases, with 10 bases between the two germline ends. Germline CDR1 SGHDT, CDR2 YYEEEE. The CDR3 is 17 residues long. The CDR3 region has the DNA TGTGCCAGCAGCTTGGTAGAGTCTGGCTCTGGGGCCAACGTCCTGACTTTC. Its protein is CASSLVESGSGANVLTF.

The chain uses TRBV2 and TRBJ2-1; no firm D call. V lost 1 base and J 3 bases, leaving 10 bases between the germline ends. The CDR3 extends over 15 amino acids. Germline V gene sequence: CDR1 SNHLY, CDR2 FYNNEI. This CDR3 is CASSEEEFGYNEQFF. CDR3 DNA: TGTGCCAGCAGTGAAGAGGAGTTCGGCTACAATGAGCAGTTCTTC.

This clone was counted once. The rearrangement joins TRBV30 to TRBJ2-2, with D unclear. The CDR3 sequence is 14 residues long. V dropped 2 bases and J dropped 7 bases, with 14 bases sitting between them. Germline V gene data show CDR1 as GTSNPN and CDR2 as SVGIG (reference sequence). CDR3 sequence reads: CAWSPLDAVGELFF. The CDR3 DNA reads TGTGCCTGGAGTCCTCTCGATGCGGTCGGGGAGCTGTTTTTT.

This clone is a singleton in its sample. The chain uses TRBV6-5 and TRBJ1-2, with a tentative D call TRBD1 (6 bases). Trimming took off 7 bases at V and 4 bases at J, with 16 bases between the two ends. CDR3 size: 14 residues. Germline CDR1 and CDR2: MNHEY and SVGAGI. CDR3 nucleotides: TGTGCCAGCAACTTACGGACGGGGGCCTATGGCTACACCTTC. Translation gives CASNLRTGAYGYTF.

The V gene is TRBV30, the J gene TRBJ1-1; 7 nucleotides match TRBD1. V shed 1 base, J shed 12 bases, and the junction held 11 bases outside the gene matches. Germline V gene data show CDR1 as GTSNPN and CDR2 as SVGIG (reference sequence). The CDR3 is made up of 13 amino acids. The CDR3 region has the DNA TGTGCCTGGAGTGCGGCCAGGACAGGATTGACTTTCTTT. This sequence encodes CAWSAARTGLTFF.

The CDR3 nucleotides are TGCGCCAGCAGCACATCGCCGACAGAACAAGAGACCCAGTACTTC. It encodes CASSTSPTEQETQYF. V is TRBV4-1 and J is TRBJ2-5, with D perhaps TRBD1 (5 bases). The CDR3 covers 15 residues. V was trimmed by 5 bases and J by 2 bases, leaving 15 bases between them. Germline values: CDR1 MGHRA, CDR2 YSYEKL.